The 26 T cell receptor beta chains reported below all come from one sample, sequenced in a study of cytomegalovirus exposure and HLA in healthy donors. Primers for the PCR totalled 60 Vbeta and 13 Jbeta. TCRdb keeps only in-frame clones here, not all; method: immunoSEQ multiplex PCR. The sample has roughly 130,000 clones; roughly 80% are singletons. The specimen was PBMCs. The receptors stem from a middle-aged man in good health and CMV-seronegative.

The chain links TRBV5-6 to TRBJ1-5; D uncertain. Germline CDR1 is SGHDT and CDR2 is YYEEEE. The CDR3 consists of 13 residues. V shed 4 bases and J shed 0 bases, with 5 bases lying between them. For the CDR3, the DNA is TGTGCCAGCAGCAAATATAGCAATCAGCCCCAGCATTTT. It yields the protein CASSKYSNQPQHF.

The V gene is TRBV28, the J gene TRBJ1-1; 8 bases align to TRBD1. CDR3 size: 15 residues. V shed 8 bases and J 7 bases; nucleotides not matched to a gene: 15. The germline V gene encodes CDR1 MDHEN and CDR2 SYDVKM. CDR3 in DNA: TGTGCCAGCGAGGGGACGACAGGGGCCGCCTATGAAGCTTTCTTT. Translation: CASEGTTGAAYEAFF. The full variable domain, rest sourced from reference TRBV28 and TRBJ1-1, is DVKVTQSSRYLVKRTGEKVFLECVQDMDHENMFWYRQDPGLGLRLIYFSYDVKMKEKGDIPEGYSVSREKKERFSLILESASTNQTSMYLCASEGTTGAAYEAFFGQGTRLTVV.

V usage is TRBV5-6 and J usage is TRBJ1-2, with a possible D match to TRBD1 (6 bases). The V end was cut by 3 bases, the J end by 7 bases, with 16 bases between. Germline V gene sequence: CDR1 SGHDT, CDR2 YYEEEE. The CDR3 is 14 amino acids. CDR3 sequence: CASSSTGQPVGYTF. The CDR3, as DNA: TGTGCCAGCAGCTCCACTGGACAGCCGGTTGGCTACACCTTC.

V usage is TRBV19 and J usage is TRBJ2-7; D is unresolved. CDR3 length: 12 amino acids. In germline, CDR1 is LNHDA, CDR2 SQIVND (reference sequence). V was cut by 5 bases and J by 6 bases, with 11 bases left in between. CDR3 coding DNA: TGTGCCAGTAGTCCTCGGTATGGCGAGCAGTACTTC. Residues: CASSPRYGEQYF.

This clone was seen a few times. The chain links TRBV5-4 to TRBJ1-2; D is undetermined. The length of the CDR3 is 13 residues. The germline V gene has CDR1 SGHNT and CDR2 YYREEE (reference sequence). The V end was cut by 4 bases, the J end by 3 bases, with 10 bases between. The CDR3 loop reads CASSLSTYYGYTF. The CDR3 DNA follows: TGTGCCAGCAGCCTGAGCACGTACTATGGCTACACCTTC.

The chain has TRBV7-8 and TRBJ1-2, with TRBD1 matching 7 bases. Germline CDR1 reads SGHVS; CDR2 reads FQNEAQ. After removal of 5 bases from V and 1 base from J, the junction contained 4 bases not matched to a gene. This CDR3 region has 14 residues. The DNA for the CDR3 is TGTGCCAGCAGCCGGGACAGCTTTAACTATGGCTACACCTTC. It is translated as CASSRDSFNYGYTF.

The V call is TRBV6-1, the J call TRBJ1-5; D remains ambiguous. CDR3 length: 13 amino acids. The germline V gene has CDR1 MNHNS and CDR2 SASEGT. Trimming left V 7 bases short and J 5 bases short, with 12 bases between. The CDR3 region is CASTGRVDQPQHF. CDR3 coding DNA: TGTGCCAGCACGGGGAGGGTAGATCAGCCCCAGCATTTT.

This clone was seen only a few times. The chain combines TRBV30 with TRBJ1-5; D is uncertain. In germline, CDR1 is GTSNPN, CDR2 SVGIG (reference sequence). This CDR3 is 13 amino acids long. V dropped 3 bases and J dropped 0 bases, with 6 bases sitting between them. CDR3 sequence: CAWSLDSNQPQHF. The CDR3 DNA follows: TGTGCCTGGAGCCTAGATAGCAATCAGCCCCAGCATTTT.

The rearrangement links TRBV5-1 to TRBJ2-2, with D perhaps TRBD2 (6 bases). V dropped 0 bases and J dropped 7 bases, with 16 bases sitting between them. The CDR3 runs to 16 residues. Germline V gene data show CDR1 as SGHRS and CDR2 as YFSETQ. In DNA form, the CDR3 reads TGCGCCAGCAGCTTGGAGGTGCGGGGAGCTGGCGGGGAGCTGTTTTTT. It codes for CASSLEVRGAGGELFF.

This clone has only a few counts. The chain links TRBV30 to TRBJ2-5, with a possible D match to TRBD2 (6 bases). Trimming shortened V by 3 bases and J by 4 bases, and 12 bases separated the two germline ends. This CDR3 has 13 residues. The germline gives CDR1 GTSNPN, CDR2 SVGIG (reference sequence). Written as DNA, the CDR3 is TGTGCCTGGAGCCCGGCGGGACTAGAGACCCAGTACTTC. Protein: CAWSPAGLETQYF. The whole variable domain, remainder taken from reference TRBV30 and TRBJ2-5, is SQTIHQWPATLVQPVGSPLSLECTVEGTSNPNLYWYRQAAGRGLQLLFYSVGIGQISSEVPQNLSASRPQDRQFILSSKKLLLSDSGFYLCAWSPAGLETQYFGPGTRLLVL.

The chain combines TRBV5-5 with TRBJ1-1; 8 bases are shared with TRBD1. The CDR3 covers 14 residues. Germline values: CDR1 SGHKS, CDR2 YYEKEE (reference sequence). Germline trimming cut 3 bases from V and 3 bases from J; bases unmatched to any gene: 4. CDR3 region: CASSSRDRYTEAFF. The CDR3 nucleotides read TGTGCCAGCAGCTCCCGGGACAGGTACACTGAAGCTTTCTTT.

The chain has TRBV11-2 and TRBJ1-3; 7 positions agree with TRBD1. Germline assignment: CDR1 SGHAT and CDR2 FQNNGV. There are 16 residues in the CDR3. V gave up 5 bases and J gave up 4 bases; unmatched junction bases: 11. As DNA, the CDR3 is TGTGCCAGCAGCCGACAGGGCACCCTACCAGGAAACACCATATATTTT. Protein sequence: CASSRQGTLPGNTIYF.

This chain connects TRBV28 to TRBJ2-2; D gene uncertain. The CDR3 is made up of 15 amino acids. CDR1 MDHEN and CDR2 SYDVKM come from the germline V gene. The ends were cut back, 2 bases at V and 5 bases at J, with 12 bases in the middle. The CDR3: CASSLGGLYTGELFF. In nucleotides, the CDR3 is TGTGCCAGCAGTTTAGGCGGCCTTTATACCGGGGAGCTGTTTTTT.

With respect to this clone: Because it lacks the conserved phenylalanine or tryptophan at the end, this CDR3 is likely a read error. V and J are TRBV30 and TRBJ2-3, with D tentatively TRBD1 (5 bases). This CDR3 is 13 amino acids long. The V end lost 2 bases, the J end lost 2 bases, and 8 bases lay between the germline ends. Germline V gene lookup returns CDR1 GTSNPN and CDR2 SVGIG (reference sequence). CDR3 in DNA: TGTGCCTGGAGTCCAGGACACACAGATACGCAGTATGTT. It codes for CAWSPGHTDTQYV.

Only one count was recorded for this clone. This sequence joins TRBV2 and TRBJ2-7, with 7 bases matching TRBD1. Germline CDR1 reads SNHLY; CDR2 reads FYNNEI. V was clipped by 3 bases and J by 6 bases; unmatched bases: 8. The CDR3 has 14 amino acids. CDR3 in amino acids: CASSDTTGRFEQYF. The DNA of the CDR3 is TGTGCCAGCAGTGATACGACAGGGCGGTTCGAGCAGTACTTC.

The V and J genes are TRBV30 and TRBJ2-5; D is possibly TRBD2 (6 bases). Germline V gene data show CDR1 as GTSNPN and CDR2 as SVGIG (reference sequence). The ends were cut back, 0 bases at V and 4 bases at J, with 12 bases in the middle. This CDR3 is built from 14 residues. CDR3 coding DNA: TGTGCCTGGAGTGTAGTCGTGGGGGGAGAGACCCAGTACTTC. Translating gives CAWSVVVGGETQYF.

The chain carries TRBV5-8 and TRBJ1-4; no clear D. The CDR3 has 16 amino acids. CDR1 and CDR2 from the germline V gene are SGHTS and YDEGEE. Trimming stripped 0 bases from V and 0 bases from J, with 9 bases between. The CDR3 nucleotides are TGTGCCAGCAGCTTGGCTGAGAAGTCAACTAATGAAAAACTGTTTTTT. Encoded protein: CASSLAEKSTNEKLFF.

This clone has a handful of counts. CDR3 in amino acids: CASSQRQGTYEQYF. The CDR3 DNA reads as TGTGCCAGCTCACAACGACAGGGAACCTACGAGCAGTACTTC. V usage is TRBV18 and J usage is TRBJ2-7; 7 bases map to TRBD1. CDR1 is KGHSH, CDR2 LQKENI, per germline. Trimming at V came to 4 bases and at J to 2 bases, leaving 5 bases not matched to a gene. The CDR3 length is 14 residues.

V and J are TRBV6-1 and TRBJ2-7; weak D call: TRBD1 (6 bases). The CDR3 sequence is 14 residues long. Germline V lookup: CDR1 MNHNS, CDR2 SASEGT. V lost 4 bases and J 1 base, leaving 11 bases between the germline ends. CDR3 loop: CASSAMTGSYEQYF. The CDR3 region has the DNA TGTGCCAGCAGTGCCATGACAGGTTCCTACGAGCAGTACTTC.

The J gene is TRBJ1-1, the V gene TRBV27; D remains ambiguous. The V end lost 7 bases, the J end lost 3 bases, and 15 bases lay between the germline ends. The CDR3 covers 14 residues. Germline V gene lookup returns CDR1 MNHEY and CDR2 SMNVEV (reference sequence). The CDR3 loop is CASIQSMFDTEAFF. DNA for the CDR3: TGTGCCAGCATCCAATCTATGTTCGACACTGAAGCTTTCTTT.

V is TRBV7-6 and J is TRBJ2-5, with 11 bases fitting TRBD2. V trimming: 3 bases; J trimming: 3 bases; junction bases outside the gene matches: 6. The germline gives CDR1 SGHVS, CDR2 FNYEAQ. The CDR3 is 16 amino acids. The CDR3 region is CASSFTPSGGKETQYF. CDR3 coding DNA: TGTGCCAGCAGCTTTACCCCTAGCGGGGGGAAAGAGACCCAGTACTTC.

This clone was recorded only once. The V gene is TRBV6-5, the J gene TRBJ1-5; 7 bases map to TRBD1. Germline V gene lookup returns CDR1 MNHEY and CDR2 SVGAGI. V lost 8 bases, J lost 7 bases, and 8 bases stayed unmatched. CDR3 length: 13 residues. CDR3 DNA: TGTGCCAGCGCAACAGGGGTAGGGCAGCCCCAGCATTTT. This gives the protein CASATGVGQPQHF.

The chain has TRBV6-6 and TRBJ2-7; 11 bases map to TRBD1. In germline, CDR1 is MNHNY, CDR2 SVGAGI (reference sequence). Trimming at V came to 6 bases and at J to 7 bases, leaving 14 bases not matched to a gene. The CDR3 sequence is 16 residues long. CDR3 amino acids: CASSQRGDRGLGEQYF. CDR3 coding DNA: TGTGCCAGCAGCCAACGTGGGGACAGGGGGTTGGGGGAGCAGTACTTC.

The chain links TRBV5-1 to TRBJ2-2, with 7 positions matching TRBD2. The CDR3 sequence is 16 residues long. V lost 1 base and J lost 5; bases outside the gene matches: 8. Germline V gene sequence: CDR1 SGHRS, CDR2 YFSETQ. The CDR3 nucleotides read TGCGCCAGCAGCTTGAGTGGGACTACCCCGACCGGGGAGCTGTTTTTT. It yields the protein CASSLSGTTPTGELFF.

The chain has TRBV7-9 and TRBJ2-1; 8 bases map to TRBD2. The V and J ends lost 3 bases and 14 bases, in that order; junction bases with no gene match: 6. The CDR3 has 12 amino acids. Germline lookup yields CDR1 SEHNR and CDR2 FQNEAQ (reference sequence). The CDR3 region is CASSLREVREFF. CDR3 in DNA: TGTGCCAGCAGCTTGCGGGAGGTAAGGGAGTTCTTC. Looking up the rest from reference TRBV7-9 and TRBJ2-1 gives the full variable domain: DTGVSQNPRHKITKRGQNVTFRCDPISEHNRLYWYRQTLGQGPEFLTYFQNEAQLEKSRLLSDRFSAERPKGSFSTLEIQRTEQGDSAMYLCASSLREVREFFGPGTRLTVL.

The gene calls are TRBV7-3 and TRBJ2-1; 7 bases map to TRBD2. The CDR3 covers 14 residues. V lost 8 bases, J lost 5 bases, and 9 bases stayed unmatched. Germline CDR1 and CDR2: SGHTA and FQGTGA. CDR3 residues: CASGLRAGDNEQFF. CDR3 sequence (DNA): TGTGCCAGCGGCCTCCGGGCGGGGGACAATGAGCAGTTCTTC.